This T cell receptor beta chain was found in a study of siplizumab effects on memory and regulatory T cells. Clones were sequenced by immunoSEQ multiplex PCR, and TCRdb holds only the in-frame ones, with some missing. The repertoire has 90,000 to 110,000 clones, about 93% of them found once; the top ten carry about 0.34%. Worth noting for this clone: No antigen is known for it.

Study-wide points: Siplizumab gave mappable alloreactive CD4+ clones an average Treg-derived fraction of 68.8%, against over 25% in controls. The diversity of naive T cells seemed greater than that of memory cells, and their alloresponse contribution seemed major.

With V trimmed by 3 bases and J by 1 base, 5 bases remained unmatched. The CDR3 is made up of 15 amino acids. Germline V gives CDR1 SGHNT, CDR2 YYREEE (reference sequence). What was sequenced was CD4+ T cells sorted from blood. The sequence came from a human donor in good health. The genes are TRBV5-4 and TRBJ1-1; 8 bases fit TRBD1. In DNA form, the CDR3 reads TGTGCCAGCAGCTCAGGGACAGGACAGAACACTGAAGCTTTCTTT. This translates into CASSSGTGQNTEAFF.